This T cell receptor (beta chain) was retrieved from a study of human T cells and chemical hapten exposure. Specified time point: patch test 3, about 24 weeks after DPC sensitization. The treatment here: therapeutic diphenylcyclopropenone sensitization with weekly scalp DPC. Trimming left V 4 bases short and J 2 bases short, with 14 bases between. CDR3 length equals 14 residues. Germline assignment: CDR1 SQVTM and CDR2 ANQGSEA. Using its own MiXCR run on the RACE reads, TCRdb lists one record per CDR3 protein. The sample lists 150,000 to 200,000 distinct CDR3 sequences; around 25% were seen once. This clonotype showed up many times.

The TCR originated in a woman aged 40 to 49 with alopecia areata. Some clones in this sample may be carry-over from other donors' samples. The J gene is TRBJ2-5, the V gene TRBV29-1, with D perhaps TRBD1 (6 bases). This sample comprised whole blood, obtained in connection with sensitization to the hapten diphenylcyclopropenone (DPC). The CDR3 nucleotides read TGCAGCGTTGTCAGGATGGACAGACAAGAGACCCAGTACTTC. Residues: CSVVRMDRQETQYF.